This TCR beta chain came from a study of blood T cells in healthy people across ages. It was with a sample-barcoded 5' primer and a J-beta primer mix that a second PCR of roughly 7 to 12 cycles was run. The authors tagged each cDNA molecule using a template-switch adaptor with 12 random nucleotides. TCRdb re-called the 5' RACE reads with MiXCR, one entry per CDR3 protein. The repertoire has some 800,000 distinct CDR3 sequences, roughly 25% of them found once; the top ten carry 3% to 4%. The CDR3 length is 14 residues. Germline V lookup: CDR1 KGHSH, CDR2 LQKENI. V was pared by 0 bases and J by 4 bases, with 10 bases between. These data also formed part of another study, on T cells of mothers and their children. In that study: The study recruited a few healthy Caucasian mothers and their six children as donors. Pairs that are related and pairs that are unrelated have TCR recombination output shaped similarly by thymic selection.

The chain links TRBV18 to TRBJ2-7; D is uncertain. Specimen: blood. This receptor was obtained from a boy aged 5-17 years in good health. The CDR3 bases are TGTGCCAGCTCACCACCGGTAGGTCGGTACGAGCAGTACTTC. Its translation: CASSPPVGRYEQYF.